Following are 29 T cell receptor beta chains from one sample sequenced in a study of blood T cell repertoires in COVID-19. Only in-frame clones appear in the TCRdb table, and some are missing; sequencing was by immunoSEQ multiplex PCR. The sample lists more than 200,000 clones; about nine tenths were seen once. The sequencing input was peripheral blood. The receptors shown here come from a woman between 45 and 60 years old with acute or convalescent COVID-19.

This chain links TRBV11-3 with TRBJ2-1; the match to TRBD1 covers 8 bases. V shed 2 bases and J 9 bases; nucleotides not matched to a gene: 6. Germline CDR1 reads SGHNT; CDR2 reads YENEEA. This CDR3 is 14 amino acids long. CDR3 DNA sequence: TGTGCCAGCAGCTTACAGGGGGCCTCGGGTGAGCAGTTCTTC. Protein product: CASSLQGASGEQFF.

This chain links TRBV7-3 with TRBJ2-2; 7 bases are a match to TRBD2. The trim removed 1 base at V and 0 bases at J, leaving 8 bases unmatched. The CDR3 sequence is 18 residues long. CDR1 and CDR2 from the germline V gene are SGHTA and FQGTGA. The CDR3 DNA sequence: TGTGCCAGCAGCTTAAAACCTAGCGGAGACTCGAACACCGGGGAGCTGTTTTTT. Its protein product is CASSLKPSGDSNTGELFF. Looking up the rest from reference TRBV7-3 and TRBJ2-2 gives the full variable domain: GAGVSQTPSNKVTEKGKYVELRCDPISGHTALYWYRQSLGQGPEFLIYFQGTGAADDSGLPNDRFFAVRPEGSVSTLKIQRTERGDSAVYLCASSLKPSGDSNTGELFFGEGSRLTVL.

The chain uses TRBV5-4 and TRBJ2-1; the match to TRBD1 covers 9 bases. Losses at the gene ends were 0 bases for V and 4 bases for J; bases not matched to a gene: 2. The CDR3 spans 15 residues. CDR1 is SGHNT and CDR2 is YYREEE in the germline V gene (reference sequence). The CDR3 region has the DNA TGTGCCAGCAGCTTGGCCGGGACAGGGTACAATGAGCAGTTCTTC. Its translation is CASSLAGTGYNEQFF.

The chain combines TRBV18 with TRBJ1-1; possible D gene TRBD1, 5 bases. With 3 bases removed from V and 4 bases from J, the gap between germline ends came to 12 bases. The CDR3 length is 14 residues. Germline CDR1 and CDR2: KGHSH and LQKENI. The CDR3 nucleotides are TGTGCCAGCTCACCGGGTATGGGGCCCACTGAAGCTTTCTTT. This encodes CASSPGMGPTEAFF.

Regarding this clone: This sample also contains other DNA sequences that code for the same CDR3. The gene calls are TRBV7-2 and TRBJ2-7, with 12 nucleotides matching TRBD2. CDR1 is SGHTA, CDR2 FQGNSA, per germline. There are 15 residues in the CDR3. The J segment lost 2 bases and the V segment lost 4 bases, leaving 3 bases of the junction unmatched. The DNA of the CDR3 is TGTGCCAGCAGCTGGACTAGCGGGACGACCTACGAGCAGTACTTC. It yields the protein CASSWTSGTTYEQYF.

This clone showed up just once. The chain carries TRBV27 and TRBJ2-7; 7 bases are a match to TRBD1. The V gene's germline CDR1 is MNHEY and CDR2 SMNVEV (reference sequence). J lost 3 bases, V lost 7 bases, and 9 bases had no gene match. This CDR3 comprises 14 residues. The CDR3 DNA sequence: TGTGCCAGCAAGAGACAGGGCGCCAGCTACGAGCAGTACTTC. Encoded protein: CASKRQGASYEQYF.

The CDR3 sequence: CASSGEGYEAFF. Written as DNA, the CDR3 is TGCGCCAGCAGTGGGGAGGGGTATGAAGCTTTCTTT. The chain employs TRBV5-1 and TRBJ1-1; TRBD1 might be the D (5 bases). CDR1 and CDR2 from the germline V gene are SGHRS and YFSETQ. V lost 5 bases and J lost 7, with 12 bases in between. The CDR3 is 12 amino acids.

The chain joins TRBV27 to TRBJ1-5; tentative D call: TRBD1 (5 bases). The ends were cut back, 0 bases at V and 3 bases at J, with 9 bases in the middle. The CDR3 extends over 15 amino acids. Germline lookup yields CDR1 MNHEY and CDR2 SMNVEV (reference sequence). CDR3 sequence (DNA): TGTGCCAGCAGTTTATCCCAGGGTTACAATCAGCCCCAGCATTTT. Translated, it gives CASSLSQGYNQPQHF.

This chain joins TRBV7-8 and TRBJ2-1; possibly TRBD1 for D (6 bases). Trimming cost V 5 bases and J 9 bases, with 17 bases left between them. Germline V gene data show CDR1 as SGHVS and CDR2 as FQNEAQ. The CDR3 covers 14 residues. CDR3: CASSPRQDLAEQFF. The CDR3 region has the DNA TGTGCCAGCAGCCCAAGACAGGATCTCGCTGAGCAGTTCTTC.

This chain uses TRBV5-6 with TRBJ1-6; D perhaps matches TRBD1 (6 bases). Trimming shortened V by 3 bases and J by 10 bases, and 17 bases separated the two germline ends. Germline V lookup: CDR1 SGHDT, CDR2 YYEEEE. This CDR3 region has 15 residues. The chain's CDR3 is CASSSDTGLWSPLHF. For the CDR3, the DNA is TGTGCCAGCAGCTCGGATACAGGGCTCTGGTCACCCCTCCACTTT.

The chain links TRBV7-6 to TRBJ2-3; D possibly corresponds to TRBD2 (5 bases). V was cut by 5 bases and J by 3 bases, with 15 bases left in between. Germline V gene lookup returns CDR1 SGHVS and CDR2 FNYEAQ. This CDR3 has 15 residues. The CDR3, as DNA: TGTGCCAGCAGCCCCCAAACTAGTCTTACAGATACGCAGTATTTT. Its protein is CASSPQTSLTDTQYF.

The rearrangement uses TRBV7-9 and TRBJ1-1; 7 positions agree with TRBD1. The trim removed 5 bases at V and 0 bases at J, leaving 3 bases unmatched. Germline V gene sequence: CDR1 SEHNR, CDR2 FQNEAQ (reference sequence). There are 14 residues in the CDR3. For the CDR3, the DNA is TGTGCCAGCAGCCCGGGACAGATGAACACTGAAGCTTTCTTT. It translates to CASSPGQMNTEAFF.

The rearrangement links TRBV21-1 to TRBJ1-2; the tabulated D call, TRBD1, remains unverified against the DNA. TRBV21-1 constitutes a pseudogene. The CDR3 sequence is 11 residues long. The CDR3 protein is CFLQVRKGYTF. The CDR3 DNA is TGTTTCTTACAGGTACGAAAAGGCTACACCTTC.

This clone was observed once. This chain connects TRBV6-6 to TRBJ2-1; 13 positions agree with TRBD2. The CDR3 sequence is 15 residues long. The germline CDR1 and CDR2 sequences are MNHNY and SVGAGI (reference sequence). V trimming: 4 bases; J trimming: 7 bases; junction bases outside the gene matches: 4. DNA of the CDR3: TGTGCCAGCAGTTCGACTAGCGGGGGGAGGAATGAGCAGTTCTTC. The encoded protein is CASSSTSGGRNEQFF.

J is TRBJ2-3 and V is TRBV3-1 (or the pseudogene TRBV3-2); 12 bases match TRBD2. V shed 4 bases and J 3 bases; nucleotides not matched to a gene: 5. Germline V CDR1 and CDR2: LGHDT, YNNKEL (reference sequence). The CDR3 sequence is 16 residues long. CDR3 loop: CASSRLAGVYTDTQYF. The CDR3, as DNA: TGTGCCAGCAGCCGACTAGCGGGAGTGTATACAGATACGCAGTATTTT.

This clone was counted a single time. This rearrangement joins TRBV6-2 or TRBV6-3 to TRBJ2-3, with 9 bases that match TRBD1. Germline assignment: CDR1 MNHEY and CDR2 SVGEGT. CDR3 size: 15 residues. With V trimmed by 5 bases and J by 2 bases, 5 bases remained unmatched. The CDR3 here is CASSDWDRDTDTQYF. CDR3 sequence (DNA): TGTGCCAGCAGTGACTGGGACAGGGACACAGATACGCAGTATTTT.

The V call is TRBV7-2, the J call TRBJ1-1; 10 bases are shared with TRBD1. CDR1 SGHTA and CDR2 FQGNSA come from the germline V gene. The CDR3 contains 16 residues. Trimming at V came to 3 bases and at J to 2 bases, leaving 6 bases not matched to a gene. The CDR3 sequence is CASSFWTGGINTEAFF. CDR3 in DNA: TGTGCCAGCAGCTTTTGGACAGGGGGGATAAACACTGAAGCTTTCTTT.

The rearrangement joins TRBV30 to TRBJ2-7, with 9 positions matching TRBD1. The germline CDR1 and CDR2 sequences are GTSNPN and SVGIG (reference sequence). There are 14 residues in the CDR3. V was pared by 3 bases and J by 1 base, with 4 bases of the junction left unmatched. For the CDR3, the DNA is TGTGCCTGGAGGGCCGGGACAGGGTCCTACGAGCAGTACTTC. Translating gives CAWRAGTGSYEQYF. The full variable domain, its missing parts supplied by reference TRBV30 and TRBJ2-7, is SQTIHQWPATLVQPVGSPLSLECTVEGTSNPNLYWYRQAAGRGLQLLFYSVGIGQISSEVPQNLSASRPQDRQFILSSKKLLLSDSGFYLCAWRAGTGSYEQYFGPGTRLTVT.

The J gene is TRBJ2-5, the V gene TRBV4-1; 11 nucleotides align to TRBD2. The CDR3 sequence is 17 residues long. V was clipped by 3 bases and J by 5 bases; unmatched bases: 11. Germline V lookup: CDR1 MGHRA, CDR2 YSYEKL. The chain's CDR3 is CASSHIGTSGVRETQYF. The CDR3 coding sequence is TGCGCCAGCAGCCACATTGGGACTAGCGGCGTCCGGGAGACCCAGTACTTC.

The gene calls are TRBV7-8 and TRBJ2-3; D is ambiguous. CDR1 and CDR2 (germline): SGHVS, FQNEAQ. The CDR3 is 15 residues long. Trimming stripped 1 base from V and 0 bases from J, with 8 bases between. The CDR3 region has the DNA TGTGCCAGCAGCTTAGATAGGCGGAGCACAGATACGCAGTATTTT. It specifies CASSLDRRSTDTQYF.

The genes are TRBV6-4 and TRBJ1-2, with D tentatively TRBD1 (6 bases). With 3 bases removed from V and 8 bases from J, the gap between germline ends came to 13 bases. This CDR3 has 13 amino acids. Germline CDR1 reads MRHNA; CDR2 reads SNTAGT. The CDR3 spells CASSDIRGGGYTF. In DNA form, the CDR3 reads TGTGCCAGCAGTGATATCAGGGGTGGCGGCTACACCTTC.

V gene TRBV5-1 combines with J gene TRBJ2-2, with D unclear. The germline gives CDR1 SGHRS, CDR2 YFSETQ. The CDR3 is 13 amino acids. Trimming shortened V by 2 bases and J by 8 bases, and 10 bases separated the two germline ends. The CDR3: CASSLGTKGELFF. The CDR3 DNA reads as TGCGCCAGCAGCTTAGGCACTAAGGGGGAGCTGTTTTTT.

V usage is TRBV7-2 and J usage is TRBJ1-1; tentative D call: TRBD1 (6 bases). V was clipped by 5 bases and J by 3 bases, with 13 bases between them. CDR3 length equals 14 residues. Germline assignment: CDR1 SGHTA and CDR2 FQGNSA. CDR3 protein: CASSLQGGDTEAFF. CDR3 sequence (DNA): TGTGCCAGCAGCCTACAGGGTGGCGACACTGAAGCTTTCTTT.

The CDR3 nucleotides read TGTGCCAGCAGCCTGGCCACAGATACGCAGTATTTT. Translation: CASSLATDTQYF. The chain carries TRBV3-1 (or the pseudogene TRBV3-2) and TRBJ2-3, with D unresolved. Germline CDR1 reads LGHDT; CDR2 reads YNNKEL (reference sequence). V dropped 4 bases and J dropped 2 bases, with 4 bases sitting between them. The CDR3 runs to 12 residues.

The chain combines TRBV3-1 (or the pseudogene TRBV3-2) with TRBJ2-1; TRBD2 matches at 8 bases. The junction had 5 bases not matched to a gene; V was cut back by 3 bases and J by 4 bases. The germline gives CDR1 LGHDT, CDR2 YNNKEL (reference sequence). The CDR3 runs 15 residues. Here the CDR3 DNA reads TGTGCCAGCAGCCACCCGGGACTAGGGTACAATGAGCAGTTCTTC. This sequence encodes CASSHPGLGYNEQFF.

The chain couples TRBV5-1 to TRBJ2-5, with D possibly matching TRBD2 (6 bases). The CDR3 covers 14 residues. V dropped 5 bases and J dropped 4 bases, with 15 bases sitting between them. CDR1 and CDR2 (germline): SGHRS, YFSETQ. The CDR3 nucleotides are TGCGCCAGCAGTGACCCCTCCGGGGGAGAGACCCAGTACTTC. Its protein is CASSDPSGGETQYF. The full variable domain, with the rest looked up from reference TRBV5-1 and TRBJ2-5, is KAGVTQTPRYLIKTRGQQVTLSCSPISGHRSVSWYQQTPGQGLQFLFEYFSETQRNKGNFPGRFSGRQFSNSRSEMNVSTLELGDSALYLCASSDPSGGETQYFGPGTRLLVL.

The J gene is TRBJ2-2, the V gene TRBV4-2; 10 bases align to TRBD2. The CDR3 is 16 amino acids. V lost 0 bases, J lost 4 bases, and 2 bases stayed unmatched. The germline gives CDR1 LGHNA, CDR2 YNFKEQ. CDR3 sequence (DNA): TGTGCCAGCAGCCAAGAGGCTAGCGGGGGCACCGGGGAGCTGTTTTTT. Its protein product is CASSQEASGGTGELFF.

The chain joins TRBV5-1 to TRBJ2-7, with D unresolved. The CDR3 is 12 residues long. V was shortened by 7 bases and J by 6 bases, with 14 bases between the two germline ends. CDR1 SGHRS and CDR2 YFSETQ come from the germline V gene. CDR3 nucleotides: TGCGCCAGCCGGAGTAGGCTGGGCGAGCAGTACTTC. This encodes CASRSRLGEQYF. Filled out from reference TRBV5-1 and TRBJ2-7, the complete variable domain reads KAGVTQTPRYLIKTRGQQVTLSCSPISGHRSVSWYQQTPGQGLQFLFEYFSETQRNKGNFPGRFSGRQFSNSRSEMNVSTLELGDSALYLCASRSRLGEQYFGPGTRLTVT.

This clone has only a few counts. Other DNA sequences of this sample code for an identical CDR3. The chain combines TRBV27 with TRBJ2-7, with D unclear. Germline-derived CDR1 and CDR2 are MNHEY and SMNVEV (reference sequence). The CDR3 consists of 14 residues. Trimming stripped 0 bases from V and 1 base from J, with 7 bases between. The CDR3 DNA follows: TGTGCCAGCAGTTTATCTGCTAGATCCTACGAGCAGTACTTC. It specifies CASSLSARSYEQYF.